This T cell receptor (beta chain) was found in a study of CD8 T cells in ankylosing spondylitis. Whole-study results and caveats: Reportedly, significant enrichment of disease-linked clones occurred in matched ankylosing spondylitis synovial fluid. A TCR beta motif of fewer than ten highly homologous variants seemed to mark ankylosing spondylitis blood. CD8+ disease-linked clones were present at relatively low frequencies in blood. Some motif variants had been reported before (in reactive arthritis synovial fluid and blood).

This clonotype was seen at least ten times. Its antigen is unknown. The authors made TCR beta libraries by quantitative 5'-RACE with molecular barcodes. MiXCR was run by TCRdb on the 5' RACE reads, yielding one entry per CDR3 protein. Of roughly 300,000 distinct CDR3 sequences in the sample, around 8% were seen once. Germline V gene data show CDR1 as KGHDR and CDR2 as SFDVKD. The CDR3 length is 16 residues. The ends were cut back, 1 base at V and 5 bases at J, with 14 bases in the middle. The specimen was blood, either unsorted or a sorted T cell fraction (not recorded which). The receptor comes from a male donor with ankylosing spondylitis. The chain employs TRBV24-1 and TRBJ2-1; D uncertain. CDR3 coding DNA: TGTGCCACCAGTGATTTCAGAGACACGAACCACAATGAGCAGTTCTTC. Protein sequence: CATSDFRDTNHNEQFF.